The 24 T cell receptor beta chains below were found in one sample sequenced in a study of tumor-infiltrating lymphocytes in primary liver carcinoma. The researchers produced TCR beta cDNA from roughly 500 ng total RNA with a constant-region primer. Amplification in three nested multiplex PCR rounds with slightly modified ARM-PCR gave rise to TCR beta libraries. Researchers ran the first two PCR rounds for approximately 10 cycles each with TRBV1-TRBV30 forward primers and a C-beta reverse primer. TCRdb used MiXCR to reprocess the multiplex PCR reads, holding one entry per CDR3 protein. The sample contains tens of thousands of distinct CDR3 sequences, about two thirds of which appear only once. Unsorted bulk tissue (roughly 17-32 mg) underwent RNA and DNA co-extraction. Sequencing used liver tumor tissue from sampling region 4. The subset was: tumor region T4, right-lateral pole. Receptors originate from a man between 40 and 49 years old with primary liver carcinoma and hepatitis B virus infection.

This clonotype was detected once. One junction end does not reproduce the germline sequence, and a read error may be involved. The V call is TRBV6-2 or TRBV6-3, the J call TRBJ2-1; D is perhaps TRBD1 or TRBD2 (5 bases each). Germline values: CDR1 MNHEY, CDR2 SVGEGT. The CDR3 has 16 amino acids. This CDR3 reads CVSSPWGSRKVNEQFF. Here the CDR3 DNA reads TGTGTCAGCAGTCCCTGGGGGAGCAGGAAGGTCAATGAACAGTTCTTC.

On this clonotype: Its ends do not fully match the called genes, so a read error is possible. The rearrangement uses TRBV6-1 and TRBJ1-4; D uncertain. CDR3 length: 14 amino acids. Germline CDR1 MNHNS, CDR2 SASEGT. The CDR3 DNA follows: TGTGCCAGCTCGATACAGCGACGGTCTGAGAAACTGCTTTTT. Translating it yields CASSIQRRSEKLLF.

The gene calls are TRBV7-8 and TRBJ2-7; D uncertain. Trimming took off 3 bases at V and 7 bases at J, with 13 bases between the two ends. CDR1 is SGHVS, CDR2 FQNEAQ, per germline. The CDR3 extends over 13 amino acids. The CDR3 reads CASSLGLVKEQYF. In DNA, the CDR3 is TGTGCCAGCAGCTTGGGCCTAGTGAAGGAGCAGTACTTC.

Only a few counts were recorded for this clonotype. The junction differs from germline at one of its ends, possibly a read error. The rearrangement links TRBV4-2 to TRBJ2-5, with no clear D. The CDR3 is 13 residues long. Germline V gene lookup returns CDR1 LGHNA and CDR2 YNFKEQ. The chain's CDR3 is CASSQGIQETQYF. CDR3 coding DNA: TGTGCCAGCAGCCAGGGGATCCAAGAAACCCAGTACTTC.

There are many counts of this clonotype. The V call is TRBV28, the J call TRBJ1-1; possibly TRBD1 for D (6 bases). V gave up 6 bases and J gave up 1 base, with 15 bases separating them. CDR3 length equals 15 residues. Germline V gives CDR1 MDHEN, CDR2 SYDVKM. For the CDR3, the DNA is TGTGCCAGCAGAACCGGACAGCAGGGGAACACTGAAGCTTTCTTT. Translated, it gives CASRTGQQGNTEAFF.

A remark on this clonotype: The junction departs from germline at one end; a sequencing error may be responsible. The chain combines TRBV11-2 with TRBJ2-5; 9 bases agree with TRBD2. The length of the CDR3 is 16 residues. Germline V CDR1 and CDR2: SGHAT, FQNNGV. CDR3 DNA sequence: TGTGCCAGCAGCCATACTCCTGGCGGGGGGGGAGAGATCCAGTACTTC. This encodes CASSHTPGGGGEIQYF.

As regards this clonotype: It may be a read error: a sequence one base away is much more abundant. The chain carries TRBV5-1 and TRBJ2-1; a possible D gene is TRBD2 (5 bases). V was pared by 0 bases and J by 10 bases, with 11 bases between. The length of the CDR3 is 13 residues. Germline values: CDR1 SGHRS, CDR2 YFSETQ. CDR3 loop: CASSLAEGCEQFF. The DNA for the CDR3 is TGCGCCAGCAGCTTGGCCGAGGGTTGCGAGCAGTTCTTC.

Worth noting for this clonotype: An end of the junction does not agree with germline; a read error may underlie this. J is TRBJ1-2 and V is TRBV6-5, with 8 nucleotides matching TRBD1. The CDR3 totals 11 residues. Germline V gives CDR1 MNHEY, CDR2 SVGAGI. This CDR3 is CASVGDRGYTF. CDR3 DNA: TGTGCCAGCGTAGGAGACAGGGGCTACACTTTC.

As for this clonotype: This may stem from a read error, because a much larger clone lies one nucleotide away. The V gene is TRBV4-2, the J gene TRBJ1-2; no clear D gene. Germline loops: CDR1 LGHNA, CDR2 YNFKEQ. With 6 bases removed from V and 2 bases from J, the gap between germline ends came to 13 bases. CDR3 size: 14 residues. The CDR3 here is CASRTLDGNYGYTF. The CDR3 DNA is TGTGCCAGCAGGACCCTTGATGGGAACTATGGCTACACCTTC.

As for this clonotype: A much larger clone lies one base from this, so it may be a read error. The rearrangement joins TRBV6-1 to TRBJ2-5; possibly TRBD2 for D (5 bases). The CDR3 extends over 14 amino acids. Germline CDR1 reads MNHNS; CDR2 reads SASEGT. The DNA for the CDR3 is TGTACCAGCAGTGGTGGAGGCGGTGGGGAGACCCAGTACTTC. Translation gives CTSSGGGGGETQYF.

Comment on this clonotype: A much larger clonotype is one base distant, so this may be a read error. V is TRBV12-3 or TRBV12-4 and J is TRBJ2-1, with 11 bases matching TRBD2. The CDR3 consists of 13 residues. V dropped 10 bases and J dropped 15; count of bases not matched to a gene: 14. CDR3: CANAGLAGPRGFF. The CDR3 region has the DNA TGTGCCAACGCCGGACTAGCGGGCCCCAGAGGGTTCTTC.

About this clonotype: Possible read error: a much larger clone is one base away. The rearrangement joins TRBV28 to TRBJ1-1; tentatively, D is TRBD1 (5 bases). Trimming removed 3 bases at V and 4 bases at J, with 12 bases between. CDR1 and CDR2 from the germline V gene are MDHEN and SYDVKM. CDR3 length: 14 residues. CDR3 in DNA: TGTGCCAGCAGTTTGATCGCAGGGATCACTGAAGCTTTCTTT. It translates to CASSLIAGITEAFF.

About this clonotype: The missing conserved phenylalanine or tryptophan at the end of this CDR3 makes a read error likely. The rearrangement joins TRBV11-2 to TRBJ2-7, with TRBD1 as a possible D gene (5 bases). CDR1 is SGHAT and CDR2 is FQNNGV in the germline V gene. This CDR3 contains 14 residues. CDR3 sequence reads: CVSSSNRNPYEQYL. The CDR3 DNA reads as TGTGTCAGCAGCTCTAACAGGAACCCCTACGAGCAGTACCTC.

Comments on this clonotype: One junction end does not reproduce the germline sequence, and a read error may be involved. V gene TRBV24-1 combines with J gene TRBJ2-5; 12 nucleotides line up with TRBD2. Germline V gives CDR1 KGHDR, CDR2 SFDVKD. The CDR3 is 17 residues long. CDR3 coding DNA: TGTGCCACCAGTGATTCGGGGACTAGCGGGTCTCAAGAGACCCAATACTTC. Its protein is CATSDSGTSGSQETQYF.

This clonotype was seen only once. The conserved final phenylalanine or tryptophan is absent from the CDR3, which likely points to a read error. The chain recombines TRBV7-8 with TRBJ2-3; D may be TRBD2 (6 bases). This CDR3 comprises 13 residues. Germline V gene lookup returns CDR1 SGHVS and CDR2 FQNEAQ. V was pared by 9 bases and J by 6 bases, with 16 bases between. The CDR3 here is CARWGVEEDTQYI. CDR3 nucleotides: TGTGCCAGATGGGGGGTGGAGGAGGATACGCAGTATATT.

This clonotype showed up many times. J is TRBJ2-2 and V is TRBV11-2; D possibly corresponds to TRBD2 (5 bases). V was pared by 0 bases and J by 6 bases, with 11 bases between. The length of the CDR3 is 15 residues. The germline CDR1 and CDR2 sequences are SGHAT and FQNNGV. CDR3: CASSLDRPGAGELFF. CDR3 nucleotide sequence: TGTGCCAGCAGCTTAGACCGGCCCGGGGCCGGGGAGCTGTTTTTT.

Regarding this clonotype: One end of the junction varies from germline; a read error may be responsible. The chain has TRBV28 and TRBJ2-7; 10 positions match TRBD2. The CDR3 contains 14 residues. Germline V gene sequence: CDR1 MDHEN, CDR2 SYDVKM. CDR3 in amino acids: CASSPLAGDYEHYF. As DNA, the CDR3 is TGTGCCAGCAGTCCTCTAGCGGGAGACTACGAGCACTACTTC.

As for this clonotype: At one end the junction does not follow the germline gene, possibly because of a read error. V gene TRBV14 combines with J gene TRBJ2-7; tentatively, D is TRBD2 (5 bases). In germline, CDR1 is SGHDN, CDR2 FVKESK. This CDR3 has 14 amino acids. The CDR3 sequence: CDSSPDFRRHEQNF. CDR3 in DNA: TGTGACAGCAGCCCGGACTTTCGTAGGCACGAGCAGAACTTC.

Notes on this clonotype: The junction departs from the called germline gene at one end, perhaps through a read error. The rearrangement uses TRBV5-1 and TRBJ2-2; D not certain. Germline lookup yields CDR1 SGHRS and CDR2 YFSETQ. This CDR3 region has 17 residues. CDR3 loop: CVSSPARGNPNTRELFF. The CDR3 bases are TGCGTCAGCAGCCCCGCCAGAGGAAACCCGAACACCAGGGAGCTGTTTTTT.

This clonotype was recorded only once. A read error is likely, as this CDR3 ends without the conserved phenylalanine or tryptophan. CDR3 amino acids: CASRVGVNYGYTI. CDR3 DNA sequence: TGTGCCAGTAGGGTCGGGGTCAACTACGGCTACACCATT. This chain connects TRBV6-5 to TRBJ1-2; D not certain. The germline gives CDR1 MNHEY, CDR2 SVGAGI. This CDR3 comprises 13 residues.

This clonotype was seen only once. A much bigger clone sits one base away, suggesting this may be a read error. The chain joins TRBV11-1 to TRBJ2-1; the match to TRBD2 covers 11 bases. This CDR3 spans 20 amino acids. The junction had 21 bases not matched to a gene; V was cut back by 5 bases and J by 6 bases. CDR1 and CDR2 (germline): SGHAT, FQDESV (reference sequence). The CDR3 is CASSIGKTSGASRLGNEQFF. The CDR3 DNA reads as TGTGCCAGCAGCATAGGAAAGACTAGCGGGGCCTCACGGCTCGGCAATGAGCAGTTCTTC.

A few counts support this clonotype. A much larger clonotype is one base distant, so this may be a read error. This chain links TRBV6-5 with TRBJ2-1; 8 bases are a match to TRBD1. Germline V gene data show CDR1 as MNHEY and CDR2 as SVGAGI. This CDR3 is 14 amino acids long. The CDR3 nucleotides are TGTACCAGCAGTTACCTCACAGGGGGCAATGAGCAGTTCTTC. Protein sequence: CTSSYLTGGNEQFF.

On this clonotype itself: This could be a read error, since a much larger clone is one nucleotide away. The chain joins TRBV11-2 to TRBJ2-1; the match to TRBD2 covers 14 bases. The CDR3 length is 19 residues. Germline loops: CDR1 SGHAT, CDR2 FQNNGV. Trimming took 3 bases from V and 8 from J; bases not matched to a gene: 15. CDR3 sequence (DNA): TGTGCCAGCAGCTTCCAATGGGTGTCTGGGACTAGCGGGAGTCATGAGCAGTTCTTC. Translated: CASSFQWVSGTSGSHEQFF.

Notes on this clonotype: Germline and junction disagree at one end, which may indicate a read error. The chain carries TRBV29-1 and TRBJ1-1; TRBD1 agrees at 8 bases. CDR1 is SQVTM, CDR2 ANQGSEA, per germline. The CDR3 runs 15 residues. The CDR3 region has the DNA TGCAGCCTTGCAGGGGGCTGGGGGATGAACACTGAGGCTTTCTTT. Encoded protein: CSLAGGWGMNTEAFF.